These 17 T cell receptor beta chains were all obtained from the same sample, sequenced in a study of blood T cell repertoires in COVID-19. TCRdb's copy holds only in-frame clones and misses some; the assay was immunoSEQ multiplex PCR. This sample carries 170,000 or so clones, 90% to 95% of them seen once, and the ten largest clones take nearly 0.55%. Sequencing was performed on peripheral blood. The receptors here all came from a man aged 50 to 59 with acute or convalescent COVID-19.

Here the CDR3 DNA reads TGTGCCAGCAGCGTAGCCCAGGGCGGGGAGCTGTTTTTT. It specifies CASSVAQGGELFF. This sequence joins TRBV9 and TRBJ2-2; weak D call: TRBD1 (5 bases). V was trimmed by 0 bases and J by 7 bases, leaving 7 bases between them. The germline gives CDR1 SGDLS, CDR2 YYNGEE. This CDR3 has 13 amino acids. Combining the CDR3 with reference TRBV9 and TRBJ2-2 gives the whole variable domain DSGVTQTPKHLITATGQRVTLRCSPRSGDLSVYWYQQSLDQGLQFLIQYYNGEERAKGNILERFSAQQFPDLHSELNLSSLELGDSALYFCASSVAQGGELFFGEGSRLTVL.

The chain links TRBV7-8 to TRBJ1-4; D is perhaps TRBD1 (6 bases). Germline CDR1 SGHVS, CDR2 FQNEAQ. V was pared by 6 bases and J by 2 bases, with 13 bases between. The CDR3 has 15 residues. The CDR3 sequence is CASRPTGLTNEKLFF. The CDR3 DNA reads as TGTGCCAGCAGACCTACAGGGCTGACTAATGAAAAACTGTTTTTT.

The gene calls are TRBV10-3 and TRBJ2-5; D unresolved. Germline-derived CDR1 and CDR2 are ENHRY and SYGVKD. The CDR3 is made up of 11 amino acids. V was pared by 10 bases and J by 3 bases, with 9 bases between. The CDR3 DNA follows: TGTGCCACGAGTTTGGAAGAGACCCAGTACTTC. Translating it yields CATSLEETQYF.

This clone was recorded once. V gene TRBV23-1 combines with J gene TRBJ1-6; D call uncertain. TRBV23-1 is sorted into the ORF group, with uncertain function. The V and J ends lost 6 bases and 0 bases respectively, with 9 bases between them. The CDR3 is 15 residues long. The CDR3 nucleotides read TGCGCCAGCAGACGAGGGAGCTCCTATAATTCACCCCTCCACTTT. Residues: CASRRGSSYNSPLHF.

The genes are TRBV9 and TRBJ2-2; D is unclear. V was shortened by 0 bases and J by 6 bases, with 15 bases between the two germline ends. The CDR3 consists of 16 residues. Germline-derived CDR1 and CDR2 are SGDLS and YYNGEE. DNA of the CDR3: TGTGCCAGCAGCGTAGGTGATATTAGTTTCTCCGGGGAGCTGTTTTTT. It specifies CASSVGDISFSGELFF.

The genes are TRBV2 and TRBJ2-5, with 9 bases that match TRBD2. With V trimmed by 9 bases and J by 4 bases, 9 bases remained unmatched. Per the germline V gene, CDR1 is SNHLY and CDR2 is FYNNEI. The CDR3 runs to 14 residues. The CDR3: CARGGGGVGETQYF. Written as DNA, the CDR3 is TGTGCCAGGGGAGGCGGGGGGGTGGGAGAGACCCAGTACTTC.

This clone turned up a few times. The chain has TRBV9 and TRBJ1-6; D ambiguous. Trimming pared 2 bases from V and 5 bases from J, leaving 8 bases between. In germline, CDR1 is SGDLS, CDR2 YYNGEE. The CDR3 runs 14 residues. CDR3: CASSVAGNNSPLHF. The CDR3 nucleotides are TGTGCCAGCAGCGTGGCCGGGAATAATTCACCCCTCCACTTT.

The chain has TRBV7-9 and TRBJ2-4; D is unresolved. The CDR3 has 12 amino acids. The germline gives CDR1 SEHNR, CDR2 FQNEAQ (reference sequence). Between the trimmed V and J ends, which lost 0 bases and 7 bases, there was a span of 4 bases. The CDR3 region is CASSLASNIQYF. DNA for the CDR3: TGTGCCAGCAGCTTAGCCTCGAACATTCAGTACTTC.

This clone was seen only once. Other DNA sequences in the same sample also yield this CDR3. V is TRBV12-3 or TRBV12-4 and J is TRBJ1-2; TRBD1 aligns across 7 bases. The V segment lost 5 bases and the J segment 4 bases; nucleotides outside the gene matches: 4. The CDR3 is 13 residues long. The CDR3, as DNA: TGTGCCAGCAGTCCCGGGACAGCCTATGGCTACACCTTC. This codes for CASSPGTAYGYTF.

The chain is built from TRBV5-1 and TRBJ1-6, with a tentative D call TRBD1 (6 bases). V was clipped by 1 base and J by 10 bases, with 9 bases between them. The CDR3 has 13 residues. Germline V gene lookup returns CDR1 SGHRS and CDR2 YFSETQ. The CDR3 loop reads CASSLTGSSPLHF. The CDR3 DNA reads as TGCGCCAGCAGCTTGACAGGGTCGTCACCCCTCCACTTT.

The gene calls are TRBV29-1 and TRBJ1-1, with a weak D call TRBD1 (5 bases). Germline CDR1 SQVTM, CDR2 ANQGSEA. The CDR3 is made up of 14 amino acids. V was pared by 4 bases and J by 6 bases, with 18 bases between. The CDR3 region has the DNA TGCAGCGTTGGAACGACAGTCAAACGCGCTGAAGCTTTCTTT. Encoded protein: CSVGTTVKRAEAFF.

The CDR3 protein is CASSLTGSTDTQYF. The CDR3 nucleotides are TGTGCCAGCAGCCTGACAGGTAGCACAGATACGCAGTATTTT. The chain links TRBV9 to TRBJ2-3, with TRBD1 as a possible D gene (6 bases). Germline V gene sequence: CDR1 SGDLS, CDR2 YYNGEE. V was shortened by 4 bases and J by 0 bases, with 9 bases between the two germline ends. This CDR3 comprises 14 residues.

This chain uses TRBV4-1 with TRBJ2-1, with D possibly matching TRBD2 (6 bases). This CDR3 has 15 residues. Germline CDR1 reads MGHRA; CDR2 reads YSYEKL. Trimming left V 1 base short and J 8 bases short, with 15 bases between. The CDR3 spells CASSQGTREVDEQFF. In nucleotides, the CDR3 is TGCGCCAGCAGCCAAGGGACGAGGGAGGTCGATGAGCAGTTCTTC.

The V gene is TRBV5-1, the J gene TRBJ2-7; 9 positions match TRBD1. V was clipped by 1 base and J by 5 bases; unmatched bases: 4. The CDR3 totals 14 residues. Germline V CDR1 and CDR2: SGHRS, YFSETQ. CDR3 protein: CASSLRDRAHEQYF. Written as DNA, the CDR3 is TGCGCCAGCAGCTTGAGGGACAGGGCTCACGAGCAGTACTTC.

The chain recombines TRBV29-1 with TRBJ1-1; D is unclear. This CDR3 spans 12 amino acids. The germline gives CDR1 SQVTM, CDR2 ANQGSEA. The ends were cut back, 4 bases at V and 0 bases at J, with 6 bases in the middle. Here the CDR3 DNA reads TGCAGCGTTGTATCGGTGAACACTGAAGCTTTCTTT. Protein product: CSVVSVNTEAFF.

This chain uses TRBV3-1 (or the pseudogene TRBV3-2) with TRBJ1-6, with D unclear. The CDR3 spans 16 residues. The germline V and J ends were trimmed by 0 bases and 4 bases, with 10 bases remaining between them. Germline CDR1 and CDR2: LGHDT and YNNKEL (reference sequence). The CDR3 DNA is TGTGCCAGCAGCCAAGATGGCCTCCCTTATAATTCACCCCTCCACTTT. Protein product: CASSQDGLPYNSPLHF.

V is TRBV18 and J is TRBJ1-5; TRBD1 aligns across 11 bases. Looked up from germline, CDR1 is KGHSH and CDR2 is LQKENI. This CDR3 comprises 15 residues. The V gene end was trimmed by 3 bases and the J gene end by 7 bases; junction bases not matched to a gene: 5. The DNA of the CDR3 is TGTGCCAGCTCACCTGGACAGGGGGCGGACCAGCCCCAGCATTTT. This encodes CASSPGQGADQPQHF.